This T cell receptor (beta chain) was identified in a study of shared clonotypes between healthy human individuals. A remark on this clone: The same CDR3 arises from other DNA sequences in this sample as well.

The table came from immunoSEQ multiplex PCR; TCRdb's copy has only in-frame clones and leaves some out. The sample yields roughly 2.1 million clones, 93% seen once. CD45RO-negative, CCR7-selected cells formed the naive CD8 fraction, which excluded terminally differentiated effector memory CD45RA+ cells. Trimming removed 5 bases from V and 3 bases from J, with 10 bases in between. The CDR3 is made up of 13 amino acids. Germline V gene data show CDR1 as MDHEN and CDR2 as SYDVKM. The V and J genes are TRBV28 and TRBJ1-2; perhaps TRBD1 as D (5 bases). Sequencing was carried out using naive CD8+ T cells from PBMCs. This TCR came from a man in his late teens or twenties in good health. Some clones in this sample may be carry-over from other donors' samples. For the CDR3, the DNA is TGTGCCAGCAGTCCGCTGGGGGACTATGGCTACACCTTC. Its translation is CASSPLGDYGYTF.